Each of the 22 T cell receptor beta chains below was sequenced from the same sample in a study of cytomegalovirus exposure and HLA in healthy donors. Primers included in the PCR were 60 Vbeta and 13 Jbeta primers. Measured with immunoSEQ multiplex PCR; TCRdb has only the in-frame clones, and not every one. The sample lists tens of thousands of clones; about two thirds were seen once. Sequenced: PBMCs. The receptors were gathered from a woman aged 45-65 years in good health and CMV-seropositive.

This clone was detected only a few times. V is TRBV5-1 and J is TRBJ2-5; 9 nucleotides line up with TRBD2. There are 14 residues in the CDR3. Germline V lookup: CDR1 SGHRS, CDR2 YFSETQ. V lost 6 bases, J lost 3 bases, and 6 bases stayed unmatched. CDR3 sequence reads: CASTDLAGKETQYF. The CDR3 nucleotides are TGCGCCAGCACCGACCTAGCGGGAAAAGAGACCCAGTACTTC.

The chain links TRBV11-3 to TRBJ2-7; D is perhaps TRBD1 (5 bases). The CDR3 covers 14 residues. Germline V gene data show CDR1 as SGHNT and CDR2 as YENEEA. The V and J ends lost 5 bases and 2 bases respectively, with 13 bases between them. The CDR3 loop is CASSPRAGTYEQYF. The CDR3 DNA reads TGTGCCAGCAGCCCCCGCGCAGGGACCTACGAGCAGTACTTC.

The chain combines TRBV9 with TRBJ2-5, with D maybe TRBD1 (5 bases). From germline, CDR1 is SGDLS and CDR2 YYNGEE. The CDR3 covers 13 residues. Trimming stripped 5 bases from V and 5 bases from J, with 13 bases between. The DNA for the CDR3 is TGTGCCAGCAGTCAGGGAACCGGGGAGACCCAGTACTTC. As protein: CASSQGTGETQYF. The full variable domain, its missing parts supplied by reference TRBV9 and TRBJ2-5, is DSGVTQTPKHLITATGQRVTLRCSPRSGDLSVYWYQQSLDQGLQFLIQYYNGEERAKGNILERFSAQQFPDLHSELNLSSLELGDSALYFCASSQGTGETQYFGPGTRLLVL.

The DNA for the CDR3 is TGTGCCAGCAGTTATGAGGAAGAGCTGTTTTTT. This translates into CASSYEEELFF. This chain uses TRBV6-5 with TRBJ2-2; D is unresolved. CDR3 length: 11 amino acids. Looked up from germline, CDR1 is MNHEY and CDR2 is SVGAGI. V was cut by 3 bases and J by 11 bases, with 7 bases left in between.

This sequence joins TRBV28 and TRBJ2-4; 9 bases align to TRBD1. J lost 4 bases, V lost 3 bases, and 1 base had no gene match. The germline V gene encodes CDR1 MDHEN and CDR2 SYDVKM. The length of the CDR3 is 14 residues. For the CDR3, the DNA is TGTGCCAGCAGTTTTGACAGGGGGAAAAACATTCAGTACTTC. It codes for CASSFDRGKNIQYF.

The rearrangement joins TRBV10-3 to TRBJ2-1; D perhaps matches TRBD2 (7 bases). The CDR3 contains 13 residues. Trimming cost V 4 bases and J 15 bases, with 19 bases left between them. The V gene's germline CDR1 is ENHRY and CDR2 SYGVKD. The CDR3 is CAISVGLAEGGFF. CDR3 DNA sequence: TGTGCCATCAGTGTCGGCCTAGCGGAGGGGGGGTTCTTC.

The chain joins TRBV5-4 to TRBJ2-7, with 7 bases lining up with TRBD2. This CDR3 contains 13 residues. Germline V lookup: CDR1 SGHNT, CDR2 YYREEE (reference sequence). Trimming removed 5 bases from V and 6 bases from J; junction bases left unmatched: 8. Written as DNA, the CDR3 is TGTGCCAGCAGTATGACTAGCACAGGCGAGCAGTACTTC. Translated, it gives CASSMTSTGEQYF.

The chain uses TRBV5-1 and TRBJ2-2, with 10 bases identical to TRBD2. V was clipped by 4 bases and J by 8 bases; unmatched bases: 14. The V gene's germline CDR1 is SGHRS and CDR2 YFSETQ. The CDR3 covers 17 residues. CDR3 sequence (DNA): TGCGCCAGCAGCGCTTCTAGCGGGGGCCTTCTGAGGGGGGAGCTGTTTTTT. It codes for CASSASSGGLLRGELFF.

The V gene is TRBV27, the J gene TRBJ2-7, with no clear D. CDR3 length: 12 amino acids. The V end was cut by 8 bases, the J end by 4 bases, with 12 bases between. In germline, CDR1 is MNHEY, CDR2 SMNVEV (reference sequence). The CDR3 loop is CASSTEVYEQYF. The CDR3 region has the DNA TGTGCCAGCTCAACTGAGGTATACGAGCAGTACTTC.

The gene calls are TRBV30 and TRBJ1-6, with TRBD1 matching 7 bases. V lost 3 bases, J lost 9 bases, and 5 bases stayed unmatched. This CDR3 has 13 residues. Germline CDR1 reads GTSNPN; CDR2 reads SVGIG (reference sequence). The CDR3 is CAWRFRQGSPLHF. DNA of the CDR3: TGTGCCTGGAGATTCCGACAGGGTTCACCCCTCCACTTT. Full variable domain (outside the CDR3, taken from reference TRBV30 and TRBJ1-6): SQTIHQWPATLVQPVGSPLSLECTVEGTSNPNLYWYRQAAGRGLQLLFYSVGIGQISSEVPQNLSASRPQDRQFILSSKKLLLSDSGFYLCAWRFRQGSPLHFGNGTRLTVT.

The count of this clone is one. The rearrangement uses TRBV11-2 and TRBJ1-1; no firm D call. This CDR3 is built from 16 residues. The V gene lost 5 bases and the J gene lost 11 bases, with 27 bases spanning the gap. Germline V lookup: CDR1 SGHAT, CDR2 FQNNGV. CDR3 DNA sequence: TGTGCCAGCAGCGCCATGCGGTCTCAATTGGGTATTGAGGCTTTCTTT. Its protein is CASSAMRSQLGIEAFF.

Details on this clone: The limits of the CDR3 on the DNA are not certain, so only TCRdb's listed CDR3 is given. This chain uses TRBV7-6 with TRBJ2-7; the table names TRBD2, a call not compared with the DNA. CDR1 is SGHVS, CDR2 FNYEAQ, per germline. The CDR3 is made up of 18 amino acids, end residues included. The CDR3: CASSLFGSGKFRSYEQYF.

The chain joins TRBV30 to TRBJ2-3, with 10 positions matching TRBD1. The junction had 8 bases not matched to a gene; V was cut back by 6 bases and J by 2 bases. Germline V gene lookup returns CDR1 GTSNPN and CDR2 SVGIG (reference sequence). The CDR3 extends over 15 amino acids. The CDR3 DNA reads as TGTGCCTGCCCGCGCGGGACAGGGGTCACAGATACGCAGTATTTT. Translation gives CACPRGTGVTDTQYF.

The J gene is TRBJ2-7, the V gene TRBV29-1; the match to TRBD2 covers 8 bases. Germline V gene sequence: CDR1 SQVTM, CDR2 ANQGSEA. V trimming: 4 bases; J trimming: 4 bases; junction bases outside the gene matches: 6. The CDR3 has 13 amino acids. The CDR3 region has the DNA TGCAGCGTTGTACGAGCGGGAGTTTACGAGCAGTACTTC. It is translated as CSVVRAGVYEQYF.

The chain has TRBV6-1 and TRBJ1-2; D unclear. The CDR3 has 14 residues. V lost 5 bases and J lost 5, with 15 bases in between. Per the germline V gene, CDR1 is MNHNS and CDR2 is SASEGT. CDR3 nucleotides: TGTGCCAGCAGTCTAAGCCGAGAGGTGTATGGCTACACCTTC. Translated, it gives CASSLSREVYGYTF.

This clone was detected a few times. CDR3 sequence reads: CASSYSGTGNSPLHF. CDR3 sequence (DNA): TGTGCCAGCAGTTACTCTGGGACAGGAAATTCACCCCTCCACTTT. V and J are TRBV6-5 and TRBJ1-6; the match to TRBD1 covers 8 bases. The CDR3 length is 15 residues. Trimming at V came to 0 bases and at J to 7 bases, leaving 2 bases not matched to a gene. Germline values: CDR1 MNHEY, CDR2 SVGAGI.

J is TRBJ2-1 and V is TRBV7-2; the D gene is possibly TRBD2 (6 bases). The CDR3 contains 15 residues. Germline CDR1 reads SGHTA; CDR2 reads FQGNSA. The ends were cut back, 2 bases at V and 2 bases at J, with 10 bases in the middle. The CDR3 loop reads CASSLLAAAYNEQFF. The CDR3 DNA is TGTGCCAGCAGCTTATTAGCGGCTGCCTACAATGAGCAGTTCTTC.

The chain is built from TRBV19 and TRBJ1-2; D gene ambiguous. The germline CDR1 and CDR2 sequences are LNHDA and SQIVND (reference sequence). This CDR3 comprises 14 residues. Trimming pared 6 bases from V and 4 bases from J, leaving 15 bases between. As DNA, the CDR3 is TGTGCCAGTAGCCTAATCCATTTACCCTATGGCTACACCTTC. As protein: CASSLIHLPYGYTF.

V gene TRBV6-6 combines with J gene TRBJ2-7; possible D gene TRBD1, 5 bases. This CDR3 comprises 12 residues. V dropped 6 bases and J dropped 3 bases, with 9 bases sitting between them. Per the germline V gene, CDR1 is MNHNY and CDR2 is SVGAGI (reference sequence). Here the CDR3 DNA reads TGTGCCAGCAGCGCTACAGGCTACGAGCAGTACTTC. It translates to CASSATGYEQYF.

The V and J genes are TRBV6-1 and TRBJ2-5; TRBD2 matches 8 bases. V shed 5 bases and J 4 bases; nucleotides not matched to a gene: 6. The CDR3 spans 14 residues. Germline-derived CDR1 and CDR2 are MNHNS and SASEGT. The CDR3 spells CASSKLAGLETQYF. CDR3 sequence (DNA): TGTGCCAGCAGTAAATTAGCGGGGCTAGAGACCCAGTACTTC.

The V call is TRBV7-9, the J call TRBJ2-1; 9 bases fit TRBD1. V trimming: 5 bases; J trimming: 4 bases; junction bases outside the gene matches: 6. The CDR3 sequence is 15 residues long. Per germline, CDR1 SEHNR and CDR2 FQNEAQ (reference sequence). The CDR3: CASSTHRGQYNEQFF. CDR3 DNA sequence: TGTGCCAGCAGCACCCACAGGGGGCAATACAATGAGCAGTTCTTC.

This clone was seen a single time. The chain links TRBV27 to TRBJ1-1; D remains ambiguous. The germline V and J ends were trimmed by 6 bases and 2 bases, with 16 bases remaining between them. CDR3 size: 15 residues. Germline V lookup: CDR1 MNHEY, CDR2 SMNVEV (reference sequence). DNA of the CDR3: TGTGCCAGCAGCCCTAACGACGGGATTAACACTGAAGCTTTCTTT. Amino acids: CASSPNDGINTEAFF.